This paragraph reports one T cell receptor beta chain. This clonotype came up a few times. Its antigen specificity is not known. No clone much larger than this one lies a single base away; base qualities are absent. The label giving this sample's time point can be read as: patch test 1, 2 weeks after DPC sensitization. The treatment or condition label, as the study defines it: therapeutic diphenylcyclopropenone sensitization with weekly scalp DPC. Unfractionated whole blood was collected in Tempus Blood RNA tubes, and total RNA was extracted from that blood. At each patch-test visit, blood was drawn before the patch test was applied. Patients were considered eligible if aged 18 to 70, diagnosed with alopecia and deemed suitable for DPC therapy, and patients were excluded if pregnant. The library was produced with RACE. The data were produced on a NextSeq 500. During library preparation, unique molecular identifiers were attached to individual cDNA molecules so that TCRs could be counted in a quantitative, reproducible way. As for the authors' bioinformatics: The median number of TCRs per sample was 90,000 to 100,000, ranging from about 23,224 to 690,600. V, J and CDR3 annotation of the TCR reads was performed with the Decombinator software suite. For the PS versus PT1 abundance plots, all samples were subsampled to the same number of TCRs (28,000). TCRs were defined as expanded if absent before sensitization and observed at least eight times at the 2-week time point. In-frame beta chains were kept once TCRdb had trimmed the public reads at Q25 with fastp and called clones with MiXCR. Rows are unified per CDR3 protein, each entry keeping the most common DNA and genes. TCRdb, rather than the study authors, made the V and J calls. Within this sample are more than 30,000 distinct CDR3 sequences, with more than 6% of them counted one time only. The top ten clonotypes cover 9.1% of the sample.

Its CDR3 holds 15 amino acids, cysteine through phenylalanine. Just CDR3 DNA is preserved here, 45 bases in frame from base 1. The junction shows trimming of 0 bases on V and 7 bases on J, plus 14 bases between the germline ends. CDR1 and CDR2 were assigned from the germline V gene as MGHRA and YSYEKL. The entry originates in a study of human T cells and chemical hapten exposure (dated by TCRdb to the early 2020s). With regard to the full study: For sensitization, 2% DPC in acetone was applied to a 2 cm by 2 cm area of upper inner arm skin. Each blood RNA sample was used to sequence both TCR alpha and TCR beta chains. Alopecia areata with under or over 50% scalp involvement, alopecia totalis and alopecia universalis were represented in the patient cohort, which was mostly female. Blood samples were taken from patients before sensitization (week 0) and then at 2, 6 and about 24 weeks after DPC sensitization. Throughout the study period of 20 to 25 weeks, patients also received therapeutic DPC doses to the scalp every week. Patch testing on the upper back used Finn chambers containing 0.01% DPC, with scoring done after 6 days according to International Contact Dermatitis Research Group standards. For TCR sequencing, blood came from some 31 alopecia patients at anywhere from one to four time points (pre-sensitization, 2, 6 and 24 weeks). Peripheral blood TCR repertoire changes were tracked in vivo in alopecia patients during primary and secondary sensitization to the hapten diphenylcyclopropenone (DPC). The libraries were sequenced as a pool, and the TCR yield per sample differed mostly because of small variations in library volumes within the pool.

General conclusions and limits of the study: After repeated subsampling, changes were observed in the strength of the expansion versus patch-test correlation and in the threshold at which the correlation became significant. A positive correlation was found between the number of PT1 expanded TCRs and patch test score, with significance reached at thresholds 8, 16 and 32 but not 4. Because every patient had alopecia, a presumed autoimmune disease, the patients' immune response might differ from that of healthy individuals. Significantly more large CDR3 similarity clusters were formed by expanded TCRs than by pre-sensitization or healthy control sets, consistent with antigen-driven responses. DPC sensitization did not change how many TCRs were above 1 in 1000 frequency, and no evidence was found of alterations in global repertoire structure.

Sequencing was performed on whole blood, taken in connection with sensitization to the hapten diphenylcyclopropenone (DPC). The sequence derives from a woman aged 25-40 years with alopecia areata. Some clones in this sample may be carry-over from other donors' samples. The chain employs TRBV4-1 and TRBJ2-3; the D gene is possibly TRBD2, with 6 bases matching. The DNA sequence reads TGCGCCAGCAGCCAAGAAGGAGGCGGGACTTATACGCAGTATTTT. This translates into CASSQEGGGTYTQYF.